The 25 T cell receptor beta chains below were found in one sample sequenced in a study of CD8+ T cells in alopecia areata. Reverse transcription of extracted RNA yielded cDNA, which provided the sequencing template. The data were produced by immunoSEQ multiplex PCR, yet TCRdb's version contains in-frame clones alone and is incomplete. The sample consists of 130,000 or so clones, about 88% of them appearing once. As to treatment: oral pan-JAK inhibitor, 5-10 mg twice daily. The material was CD8+ T cells sorted from blood, obtained at week 4, from a patient treated with tofacitinib. All receptors come from a human donor with alopecia areata.

The chain links TRBV19 to TRBJ2-3, with D hard to call. Trimming cost V 5 bases and J 6 bases, with 21 bases left between them. CDR3 size: 16 residues. Germline-derived CDR1 and CDR2 are LNHDA and SQIVND (reference sequence). CDR3 region: CASSPRTELGPDTQYF. CDR3 DNA: TGTGCCAGTAGTCCCCGGACGGAGCTAGGCCCGGATACGCAGTATTTT. Based on the CDR3 plus reference TRBV19 and TRBJ2-3, the full variable domain is DGGITQSPKYLFRKEGQNVTLSCEQNLNHDAMYWYRQDPGQGLRLIYYSQIVNDFQKGDIAEGYSVSREKKESFPLTVTSAQKNPTAFYLCASSPRTELGPDTQYFGPGTRLTVL.

The V gene is TRBV7-9, the J gene TRBJ2-3; TRBD2 might be the D (5 bases). Trimming left V 5 bases short and J 0 bases short, with 9 bases between. Germline CDR1 is SEHNR and CDR2 is FQNEAQ (reference sequence). The CDR3 sequence is 14 residues long. CDR3 in DNA: TGTGCCAGCAGCATGAGCGGCAGCACAGATACGCAGTATTTT. This gives the protein CASSMSGSTDTQYF.

The chain carries TRBV6-1 and TRBJ2-5; perhaps TRBD2 as D (5 bases). V lost 4 bases and J 5 bases, leaving 14 bases between the germline ends. The CDR3 has 14 amino acids. Germline CDR1 and CDR2: MNHNS and SASEGT. The CDR3 DNA reads as TGTGCCAGCAGTGTACTAGGTGAAAGGGAGACCCAGTACTTC. Translation: CASSVLGERETQYF.

The V call is TRBV27, the J call TRBJ2-1; unclear D gene. The CDR3 covers 11 residues. Trimming left V 5 bases short and J 5 bases short, with 4 bases between. Germline V CDR1 and CDR2: MNHEY, SMNVEV (reference sequence). The CDR3 reads CASSRNNEQFF. DNA for the CDR3: TGTGCCAGCAGTAGAAACAATGAGCAGTTCTTC.

The gene calls are TRBV29-1 and TRBJ1-2; D remains unclear. CDR3 size: 13 residues. Germline CDR1 is SQVTM and CDR2 is ANQGSEA. V lost 6 bases to trimming and J lost 2 bases, with 13 bases between them. CDR3 in DNA: TGCAGCGTCCCGGACGCGGGGAACTATGGCTACACCTTC. Translation: CSVPDAGNYGYTF. Filled out from reference TRBV29-1 and TRBJ1-2, the complete variable domain reads SAVISQKPSRDICQRGTSLTIQCQVDSQVTMMFWYRQQPGQSLTLIATANQGSEATYESGFVIDKFPISRPNLTFSTLTVSNMSPEDSSIYLCSVPDAGNYGYTFGSGTRLTVV.

V usage is TRBV4-2 and J usage is TRBJ2-7, with 10 bases that match TRBD2. The V gene's germline CDR1 is LGHNA and CDR2 YNFKEQ. V lost 0 bases to trimming and J lost 4 bases; unmatched junction nucleotides: 12. This CDR3 contains 18 residues. CDR3 bases: TGTGCCAGCAGCCAAGATCTGTCTAGCGGGGGTAGTGCGTACGAGCAGTACTTC. Encoded protein: CASSQDLSSGGSAYEQYF.

J is TRBJ2-1 and V is TRBV9; 16 bases match TRBD2. V gave up 3 bases and J gave up 8 bases; unmatched junction bases: 5. CDR1 and CDR2 from the germline V gene are SGDLS and YYNGEE. The CDR3 loop spans 16 amino acids. The CDR3 coding sequence is TGTGCCAGCAGCGAAGGGACTAGCGGGGGGGCATATGAGCAGTTCTTC. It specifies CASSEGTSGGAYEQFF.

J is TRBJ2-7 and V is TRBV2; no clear D gene. Trimming left V 1 base short and J 7 bases short, with 17 bases between. Germline V gene lookup returns CDR1 SNHLY and CDR2 FYNNEI. The CDR3 totals 15 residues. The CDR3: CASSEGSSGVEEQYF. The CDR3 coding sequence is TGTGCCAGCAGTGAAGGGTCTAGTGGGGTAGAGGAGCAGTACTTC.

The chain combines TRBV5-4 with TRBJ2-5; unclear D gene. The V gene lost 3 bases and the J gene lost 2 bases, with 8 bases spanning the gap. This CDR3 comprises 13 residues. Looked up from germline, CDR1 is SGHNT and CDR2 is YYREEE (reference sequence). The CDR3, as DNA: TGTGCCAGCAGCTCGACGGAGCAAGAGACCCAGTACTTC. This sequence encodes CASSSTEQETQYF. The variable domain in full, with the rest retrieved from reference TRBV5-4 and TRBJ2-5, is ETGVTQSPTHLIKTRGQQVTLRCSSQSGHNTVSWYQQALGQGPQFIFQYYREEENGRGNFPPRFSGLQFPNYSSELNVNALELDDSALYLCASSSTEQETQYFGPGTRLLVL.

The chain is built from TRBV7-8 and TRBJ2-3, with D tentatively TRBD2 (6 bases). Germline V CDR1 and CDR2: SGHVS, FQNEAQ. The CDR3 sequence is 17 residues long. The germline V and J ends were trimmed by 5 bases and 1 base, with 19 bases remaining between them. In DNA, the CDR3 is TGTGCCAGCAGCCCGTCGGGGTCGGGGGTAGGCACAGATACGCAGTATTTT. It specifies CASSPSGSGVGTDTQYF.

The chain combines TRBV4-1 with TRBJ2-2, with TRBD2 matching 10 bases. This CDR3 region has 16 residues. V lost 0 bases to trimming and J lost 4 bases; unmatched junction nucleotides: 2. Germline V gene lookup returns CDR1 MGHRA and CDR2 YSYEKL. CDR3 DNA sequence: TGCGCCAGCAGCCAAGACCAGCGGGGGGGCACCGGGGAGCTGTTTTTT. Its translation is CASSQDQRGGTGELFF.

This chain uses TRBV29-1 with TRBJ1-1; D is ambiguous. Germline V lookup: CDR1 SQVTM, CDR2 ANQGSEA. CDR3 length: 15 residues. Trimming shortened V by 0 bases and J by 0 bases, and 11 bases separated the two germline ends. CDR3 region: CSVEDMRQLNTEAFF. The DNA of the CDR3 is TGCAGCGTTGAAGATATGAGGCAGCTGAACACTGAAGCTTTCTTT.

J is TRBJ2-3 and V is TRBV7-2; 9 nucleotides line up with TRBD2. CDR1 and CDR2 (germline): SGHTA, FQGNSA. This CDR3 has 14 amino acids. J gave up 7 bases and V 1 base, and 3 bases lay outside the gene matches. CDR3 sequence: CASSLEREVYTQYF. CDR3 in DNA: TGTGCCAGCAGCTTAGAGCGGGAGGTGTATACGCAGTATTTT.

This chain connects TRBV12-5 to TRBJ2-1, with D perhaps TRBD1 (6 bases). This CDR3 is 13 amino acids long. Germline CDR1 and CDR2: LGHNT and FRNRAP. Trimming stripped 8 bases from V and 10 bases from J, with 18 bases between. The CDR3, as DNA: TGTGCTAGTTTGGGGTCAGGGGCGAACGAGCAGTTCTTC. Protein: CASLGSGANEQFF.

The rearrangement uses TRBV10-2 and TRBJ2-5; D call uncertain. The germline gives CDR1 WSHSY, CDR2 SAAADI. The CDR3 runs to 15 residues. V was trimmed by 5 bases and J by 1 base, leaving 14 bases between them. The CDR3 coding sequence is TGCGCCAGCAGTCAGAGTCGATACGGCCAAGAGACCCAGTACTTC. This codes for CASSQSRYGQETQYF.

The chain employs TRBV6-6 and TRBJ2-5, with D possibly being TRBD1 or TRBD2 (5 bases each). The germline V gene has CDR1 MNHNY and CDR2 SVGAGI (reference sequence). The CDR3 totals 14 residues. V was pared by 3 bases and J by 5 bases, with 13 bases between. The chain's CDR3 is CASSYGTPRETQYF. The CDR3 DNA sequence: TGTGCCAGCAGTTATGGGACCCCAAGGGAGACCCAGTACTTC.

The chain is built from TRBV5-6 and TRBJ2-7, with TRBD1 as a possible D gene (6 bases). Germline V gene sequence: CDR1 SGHDT, CDR2 YYEEEE. V lost 3 bases to trimming and J lost 3 bases, with 10 bases between them. The CDR3 covers 13 residues. The CDR3 bases are TGTGCCAGCAGCTCCCGGGACAACTACGAGCAGTACTTC. It is translated as CASSSRDNYEQYF.

In DNA, the CDR3 is TGTGCCAGCAGCTTAGTTCAGGGGGCGGGCCACGAGCAGTACTTC. Encoded protein: CASSLVQGAGHEQYF. The chain joins TRBV7-9 to TRBJ2-7; 8 bases fit TRBD1. The CDR3 has 15 amino acids. J lost 5 bases, V lost 1 base, and 7 bases had no gene match. CDR1 and CDR2 from the germline V gene are SEHNR and FQNEAQ (reference sequence).

The V and J genes are TRBV18 and TRBJ1-6; 7 bases map to TRBD1. V gave up 4 bases and J gave up 5 bases; unmatched junction bases: 5. This CDR3 has 15 residues. Germline V gene lookup returns CDR1 KGHSH and CDR2 LQKENI. The CDR3 coding sequence is TGTGCCAGCTCACGGGGGGACAGCAATAATTCACCCCTCCACTTT. The encoded protein is CASSRGDSNNSPLHF.

This clone was observed a handful of times. The rearrangement links TRBV29-1 to TRBJ2-7, with 7 bases aligning to TRBD1. Unmatched junction bases numbered 7, after V lost 7 bases and J lost 7 bases. The V gene's germline CDR1 is SQVTM and CDR2 ANQGSEA. The CDR3 is 11 residues long. Here the CDR3 DNA reads TGCAGCGCTGTGGACAGGTTGGAGCAGTACTTC. Residues: CSAVDRLEQYF.

V and J are TRBV5-4 and TRBJ2-1; D perhaps matches TRBD2 (6 bases). V lost 3 bases and J 2 bases, leaving 15 bases between the germline ends. CDR3 length: 16 residues. CDR1 is SGHNT, CDR2 YYREEE, per germline (reference sequence). The CDR3 protein is CASSSARDGAYNEQFF. CDR3 in DNA: TGTGCCAGCAGCTCGGCGCGGGACGGAGCCTACAATGAGCAGTTCTTC.

V usage is TRBV27 and J usage is TRBJ2-7, with D perhaps TRBD1 (5 bases). CDR1 is MNHEY and CDR2 is SMNVEV in the germline V gene (reference sequence). This CDR3 region has 12 residues. CDR3 in amino acids: CALQGRSYEQYF. The CDR3, as DNA: TGTGCTCTCCAGGGCAGATCCTACGAGCAGTACTTC.

V gene TRBV7-2 combines with J gene TRBJ1-5, with D perhaps matching TRBD1 (6 bases). The CDR3 runs to 14 residues. The germline V and J ends were trimmed by 3 bases and 7 bases, with 13 bases remaining between them. Germline CDR1 reads SGHTA; CDR2 reads FQGNSA. The CDR3 DNA reads TGTGCCAGCAGCTTCCGGGACAACAGCCAGCCCCAGCATTTT. Translated: CASSFRDNSQPQHF.

The genes are TRBV27 and TRBJ2-5, with D possibly being TRBD1 (6 bases). This CDR3 is built from 13 residues. With 5 bases removed from V and 7 bases from J, the gap between germline ends came to 14 bases. The V gene's germline CDR1 is MNHEY and CDR2 SMNVEV (reference sequence). CDR3 nucleotides: TGTGCCAGCAGTCCCTACAGGGCTGGGACCCAGTACTTC. Translation: CASSPYRAGTQYF.

This clone was detected only once. The V and J genes are TRBV30 and TRBJ1-6, with 9 positions matching TRBD1. From germline, CDR1 is GTSNPN and CDR2 SVGIG (reference sequence). The CDR3 covers 14 residues. The ends lost 5 bases at V and 9 bases at J; junction bases unmatched: 8. CDR3 nucleotide sequence: TGTGCCTGGTCCGGGACAGGGATAGTTTCACCCCTCCACTTT. Translation gives CAWSGTGIVSPLHF.